The 11 T cell receptor beta chains listed next were all sequenced from one sample in a study of neoadjuvant anti-PD-1 for oral cavity cancer. Sequenced by immunoSEQ multiplex PCR; TCRdb stores in-frame clones only, minus some. Here the sample spans 50,000 to 65,000 clones, 65% to 80% being singletons. The sample here was PBMCs, taken before nivolumab (anti-PD-1) treatment. The receptor source for this set is a person aged 35 to 85 with oral cavity squamous cell carcinoma.

V is TRBV7-8 and J is TRBJ1-5, with no clear D. CDR3 length: 13 residues. Germline V gene lookup returns CDR1 SGHVS and CDR2 FQNEAQ. Trimming cost V 1 base and J 7 bases, with 8 bases left between them. CDR3 protein: CASSLERKQPQHF. The CDR3 DNA follows: TGTGCCAGCAGCTTAGAACGGAAACAGCCCCAGCATTTT.

The chain carries TRBV30 and TRBJ1-2; tentative D call: TRBD1 (5 bases). V lost 2 bases and J lost 2, with 9 bases in between. The CDR3 is 13 amino acids. Looked up from germline, CDR1 is GTSNPN and CDR2 is SVGIG (reference sequence). In DNA, the CDR3 is TGTGCCTGGAGTTCGGGGCGGAACTATGGCTACACCTTC. Translating it yields CAWSSGRNYGYTF.

The CDR3 DNA is TGTGCCAGCAGCTACCTTGAACGGTATGGCTACACCTTC. It is translated as CASSYLERYGYTF. This chain uses TRBV5-6 with TRBJ1-2; D call uncertain. The length of the CDR3 is 13 residues. The germline CDR1 and CDR2 sequences are SGHDT and YYEEEE. Trimming took off 3 bases at V and 5 bases at J, with 11 bases between the two ends.

For this clone: A read error may account for a junction end that differs from germline. The rearrangement links TRBV15 to TRBJ2-5; D uncertain. The CDR3 loop spans 12 amino acids. CDR1 LNHNV and CDR2 YYDKDF come from the germline V gene (reference sequence). The CDR3 here is CAISRGLETQYF. The CDR3 nucleotides read TGTGCCATCAGCAGAGGTTTGGAGACCCAGTACTTC.

In DNA, the CDR3 is TGTGCCAGCAGTGAGCAGGAGAACTACGAGCAGTACTTC. Translating gives CASSEQENYEQYF. The chain recombines TRBV25-1 with TRBJ2-5, with unresolved D. The DNA matches TRBJ2-7 better at its end, which makes the J call doubtful. The CDR3 extends over 13 amino acids. In germline, CDR1 is MGHDK, CDR2 SYGVNS.

The V call is TRBV13, the J call TRBJ1-1; 7 nucleotides agree with TRBD1. The CDR3 covers 15 residues. V lost 5 bases and J lost 4; bases outside the gene matches: 10. Germline V gene sequence: CDR1 PRHDT, CDR2 FYEKMQ (reference sequence). Written as DNA, the CDR3 is TGTGCCAGCAGCATCCAGACAGGGAGGAGCACTGAAGCTTTCTTT. It specifies CASSIQTGRSTEAFF.

The table lists this clone with a count of one. This rearrangement joins TRBV15 to TRBJ2-7, with D tentatively TRBD2 (6 bases). The CDR3 consists of 13 residues. Trimming pared 5 bases from V and 5 bases from J, leaving 13 bases between. From germline, CDR1 is LNHNV and CDR2 YYDKDF (reference sequence). CDR3 region: CATSGRRGNEQYF. CDR3 nucleotides: TGTGCCACCAGCGGCCGACGGGGGAACGAGCAGTACTTC.

The chain couples TRBV5-1 to TRBJ1-1; D gene unclear. V was clipped by 0 bases and J by 7 bases, with 10 bases between them. Germline CDR1 is SGHRS and CDR2 is YFSETQ. This CDR3 contains 13 residues. Written as DNA, the CDR3 is TGCGCCAGCAGCTTGGAGAAGGCGAGTGAAGCTTTCTTT. Protein product: CASSLEKASEAFF.

This chain connects TRBV4-2 to TRBJ2-3, with a possible D match to TRBD2 (6 bases). V gave up 2 bases and J gave up 0 bases, with 9 bases separating them. Germline CDR1 reads LGHNA; CDR2 reads YNFKEQ. The CDR3 loop spans 15 amino acids. CDR3 nucleotides: TGTGCCAGCAGCCAAATAGCGGCTAGCACAGATACGCAGTATTTT. It specifies CASSQIAASTDTQYF.

V usage is TRBV6-6 and J usage is TRBJ1-5; 10 nucleotides line up with TRBD1. This CDR3 is built from 15 residues. Germline loops: CDR1 MNHNY, CDR2 SVGAGI (reference sequence). V gave up 5 bases and J gave up 9 bases; unmatched junction bases: 10. CDR3 nucleotides: TGTGCCAGCAGTCACGGACAGGGGGGTGACGGGCCCCAGCATTTT. This encodes CASSHGQGGDGPQHF.

This sequence joins TRBV7-2 and TRBJ2-3; D gene unclear. The V and J ends lost 5 bases and 10 bases respectively, with 13 bases between them. This CDR3 contains 12 residues. The V gene's germline CDR1 is SGHTA and CDR2 FQGNSA. Here the CDR3 reads CASSVQESSQYF. The CDR3 coding sequence is TGTGCCAGCAGCGTCCAGGAGTCCTCGCAGTATTTT.